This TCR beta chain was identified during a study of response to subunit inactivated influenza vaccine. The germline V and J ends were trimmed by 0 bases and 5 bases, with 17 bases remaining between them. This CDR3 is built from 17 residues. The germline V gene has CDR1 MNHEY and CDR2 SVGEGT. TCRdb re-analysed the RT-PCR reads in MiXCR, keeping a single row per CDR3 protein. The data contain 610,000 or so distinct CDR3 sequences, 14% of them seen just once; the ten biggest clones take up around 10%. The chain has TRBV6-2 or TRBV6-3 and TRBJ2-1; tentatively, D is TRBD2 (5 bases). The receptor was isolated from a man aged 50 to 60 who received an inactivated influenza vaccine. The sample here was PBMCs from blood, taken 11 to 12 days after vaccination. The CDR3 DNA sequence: TGTGCCAGCAGTTACTCGAGTTTGGAGAGGGTTCACAATGAGCAGTTCTTC. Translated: CASSYSSLERVHNEQFF.